The sequence of this T cell receptor (beta chain) was determined in a study of early T cells in non-severe SARS-CoV-2 infection. Study results and caveats: VDJdb matching, biased toward anti-spike CD8 responses, missed private and CD4 specificities.

From germline, CDR1 is MDHEN and CDR2 SYDVKM. The CDR3 loop spans 14 amino acids. Between the trimmed V and J ends, which lost 7 bases and 6 bases, there was a span of 18 bases. One entry per CDR3 protein, called by TCRdb with MiXCR from the 5' RACE reads. The sample consists of 97,000 or so distinct CDR3 sequences, 13% of them appearing once. This clonotype was observed many times. Antigen: not known. Material: whole blood. The TCR comes from an adult who was a healthcare worker with PCR-confirmed SARS-CoV-2 infection or an uninfected control (not recorded which). The genes are TRBV28 and TRBJ1-1, with D unresolved. The CDR3 DNA follows: TGTGCCAGCATTCGGTTGAGGTTAGGTCCTGAAGCTTTCTTT. Protein product: CASIRLRLGPEAFF.